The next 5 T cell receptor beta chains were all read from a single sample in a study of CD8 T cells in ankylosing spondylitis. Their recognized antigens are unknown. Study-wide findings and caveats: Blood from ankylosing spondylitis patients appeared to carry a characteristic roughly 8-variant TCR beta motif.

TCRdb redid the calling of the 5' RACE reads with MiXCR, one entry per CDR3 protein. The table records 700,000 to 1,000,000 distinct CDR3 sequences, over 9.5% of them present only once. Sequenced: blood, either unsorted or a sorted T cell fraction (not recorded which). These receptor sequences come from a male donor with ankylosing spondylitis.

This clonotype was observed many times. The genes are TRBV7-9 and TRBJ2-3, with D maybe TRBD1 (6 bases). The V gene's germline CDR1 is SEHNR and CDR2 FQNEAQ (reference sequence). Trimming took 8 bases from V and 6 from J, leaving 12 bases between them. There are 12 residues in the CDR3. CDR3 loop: CASSPGEDTQYF. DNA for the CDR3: TGTGCCAGCTCACCAGGGGAGGATACGCAGTATTTT.

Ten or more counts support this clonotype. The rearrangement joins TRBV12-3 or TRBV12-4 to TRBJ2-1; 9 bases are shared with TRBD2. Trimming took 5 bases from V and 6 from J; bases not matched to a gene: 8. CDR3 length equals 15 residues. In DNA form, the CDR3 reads TGTGCCAGCAGTCTTAGCGCGGGGGGGGGCAATGAGCAGTTCTTC. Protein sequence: CASSLSAGGGNEQFF.

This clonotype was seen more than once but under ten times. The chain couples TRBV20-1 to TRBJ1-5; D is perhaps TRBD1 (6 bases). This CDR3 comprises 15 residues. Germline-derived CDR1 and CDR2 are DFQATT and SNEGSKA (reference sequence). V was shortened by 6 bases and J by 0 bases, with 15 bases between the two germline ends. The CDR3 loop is CSAMTGGGSNQPQHF. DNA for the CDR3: TGCAGTGCGATGACAGGAGGAGGTAGCAATCAGCCCCAGCATTTT.

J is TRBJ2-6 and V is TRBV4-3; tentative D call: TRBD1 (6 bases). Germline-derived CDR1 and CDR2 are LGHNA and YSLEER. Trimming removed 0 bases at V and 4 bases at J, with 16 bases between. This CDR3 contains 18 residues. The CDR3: CASSQEFLGAAGANVLTF. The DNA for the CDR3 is TGCGCCAGCAGCCAAGAATTTCTGGGGGCGGCAGGGGCCAACGTCCTGACTTTC.

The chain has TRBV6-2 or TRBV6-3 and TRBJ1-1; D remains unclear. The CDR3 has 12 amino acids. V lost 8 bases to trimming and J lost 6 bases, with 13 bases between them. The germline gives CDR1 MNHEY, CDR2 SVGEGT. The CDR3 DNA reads TGTGCCAGCGGATGGCGACGTTCTGAAGCTTTCTTT. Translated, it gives CASGWRRSEAFF.